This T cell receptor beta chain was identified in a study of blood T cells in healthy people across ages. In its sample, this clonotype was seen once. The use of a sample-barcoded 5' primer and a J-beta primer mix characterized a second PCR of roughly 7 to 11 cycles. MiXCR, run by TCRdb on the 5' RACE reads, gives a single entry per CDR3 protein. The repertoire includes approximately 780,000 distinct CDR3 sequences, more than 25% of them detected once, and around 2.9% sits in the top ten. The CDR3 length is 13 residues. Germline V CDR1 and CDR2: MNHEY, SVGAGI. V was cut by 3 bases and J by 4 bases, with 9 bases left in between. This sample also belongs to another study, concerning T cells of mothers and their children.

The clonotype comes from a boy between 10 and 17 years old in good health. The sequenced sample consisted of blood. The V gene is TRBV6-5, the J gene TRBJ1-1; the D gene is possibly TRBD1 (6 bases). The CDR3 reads CASSYGQITEAFF. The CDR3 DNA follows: TGTGCCAGCAGTTATGGACAGATCACTGAAGCTTTCTTT.